This TCR beta chain was sequenced in a study of lymphopenia after photon versus proton radiotherapy. Study findings and constraints: After the lymphocyte nadir, photon-treated repertoires showed oligoclonal expansion, especially of CD8+ Temra cells. Only patients who died were analyzed for survival; proton advantage is unproven. Under photons, naive T cells and diversity fell while effector/memory populations rose. In patients who died, overall survival fell as post-nadir TCR diversity dropped more.

Profiling relied on immunoSEQ multiplex PCR, and the TCRdb table lists in-frame clones only, not all of them. The repertoire holds tens of thousands of clones, over 65% seen once, with under 3.5% in the top ten. As regards this clone: Its antigen is unknown.

Germline V gene sequence: CDR1 LNHNV, CDR2 YYDKDF (reference sequence). CDR3 size: 13 residues. V was clipped by 0 bases and J by 8 bases, with 9 bases between them. The sequence came from a man between 45 and 60 years old with gastric cancer. V and J are TRBV15 and TRBJ2-3; no clear D gene. This sample comprised peripheral blood, obtained from a patient treated with photon-based radiotherapy. The CDR3 protein is CATSREHLRTQYF. In nucleotides, the CDR3 is TGTGCCACCAGCAGAGAGCATTTGCGTACGCAGTATTTT. Filled out from reference TRBV15 and TRBJ2-3, the complete variable domain reads DAMVIQNPRYQVTQFGKPVTLSCSQTLNHNVMYWYQQKSSQAPKLLFHYYDKDFNNEADTPDNFQSRRPNTSFCFLDIRSPGLGDTAMYLCATSREHLRTQYFGPGTRLTVL.